Listed here are 3 T cell receptor beta chains from one sample, sequenced in a study of read filtering for tumor transcriptome and immune sequencing. From around 0.4 ug of RNA, a library with molecular barcoded alpha/delta and beta/gamma adaptors was made. A single record per CDR3 protein comes from TCRdb applying MiXCR to the reads. This table has over 50,000 distinct CDR3 sequences, approximately 18% appearing once. The sample comprised a population of CD138-negative cells sorted from bone marrow. These receptor sequences come from a donor aged 40 or over with multiple myeloma.

The V and J genes are TRBV20-1 and TRBJ1-2; D is perhaps TRBD1 (5 bases). The CDR3 covers 16 residues. Trimming removed 6 bases at V and 4 bases at J, with 24 bases between. Germline CDR1 is DFQATT and CDR2 is SNEGSKA (reference sequence). The CDR3 DNA reads as TGCAGTGCAACTACACCCGGAGGGGCCCAGGCCTATGGCTACACCTTC. Protein: CSATTPGGAQAYGYTF.

This clonotype was seen at least ten times. V gene TRBV5-1 combines with J gene TRBJ2-1; D possibly corresponds to TRBD1 (6 bases). Germline loops: CDR1 SGHRS, CDR2 YFSETQ. The CDR3 covers 14 residues. V gave up 0 bases and J gave up 8 bases, with 12 bases separating them. Here the CDR3 DNA reads TGCGCCAGCAGCTTGGTTTCAGGGGCGCATGAGCAGTTCTTC. Its translation: CASSLVSGAHEQFF.

This clonotype is categorized as medium-sized. This sequence joins TRBV28 and TRBJ2-3; the D gene is possibly TRBD2 (6 bases). Germline V gene data show CDR1 as MDHEN and CDR2 as SYDVKM. V lost 3 bases to trimming and J lost 4 bases, with 11 bases between them. The CDR3 totals 14 residues. CDR3 protein: CASSLEGKSDTQYF. The CDR3 bases are TGTGCCAGCAGTTTGGAGGGGAAGTCAGATACGCAGTATTTT.